This T cell receptor beta chain was observed in a study of blood T cell repertoires in COVID-19. Study-level information: The analysed material was cDNA or gDNA that came from T cells, B-cell-depleted T cells, or PBMCs.

This CDR3 has 17 residues. The V gene's germline CDR1 is MNHEY and CDR2 SMNVEV (reference sequence). Losses at the gene ends were 5 bases for V and 2 bases for J; bases not matched to a gene: 7. This clone showed up just a few times. Authors' methods: From reference gene primer amplification, estimates of nucleated cell counts were derived. Profiled with immunoSEQ multiplex PCR; TCRdb holds only in-frame clones, not every one. V and J calls and clone size are as listed in that table; D and trimming were resolved from the DNA. Of 350,000 or so clones listed, over 75% are singletons. The sequenced material came from PBMCs or T cells enriched from blood (not recorded which). The J gene is TRBJ2-3, the V gene TRBV27; 13 positions agree with TRBD2. The clonotype originates from a woman aged 25 to 39 who had recovered from COVID-19. CDR3 DNA: TGTGCCAGCAGTCGACTGGGACTAGCGGGGACCACAGATACGCAGTATTTT. Encoded protein: CASSRLGLAGTTDTQYF.